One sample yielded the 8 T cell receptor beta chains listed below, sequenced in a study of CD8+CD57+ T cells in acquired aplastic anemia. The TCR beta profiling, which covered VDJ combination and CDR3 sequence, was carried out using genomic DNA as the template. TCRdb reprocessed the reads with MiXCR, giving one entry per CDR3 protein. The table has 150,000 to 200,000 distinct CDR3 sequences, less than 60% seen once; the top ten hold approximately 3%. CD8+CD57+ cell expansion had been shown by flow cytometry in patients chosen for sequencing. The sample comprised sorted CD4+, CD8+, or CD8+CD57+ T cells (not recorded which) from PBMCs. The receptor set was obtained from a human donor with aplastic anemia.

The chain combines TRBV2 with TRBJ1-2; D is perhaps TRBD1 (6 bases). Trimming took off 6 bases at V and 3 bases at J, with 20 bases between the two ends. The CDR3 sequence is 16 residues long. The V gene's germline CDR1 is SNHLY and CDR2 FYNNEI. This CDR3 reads CASSTQGGVGYYGYTF. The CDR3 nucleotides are TGTGCCAGCAGCACACAGGGAGGAGTTGGTTACTATGGCTACACCTTC.

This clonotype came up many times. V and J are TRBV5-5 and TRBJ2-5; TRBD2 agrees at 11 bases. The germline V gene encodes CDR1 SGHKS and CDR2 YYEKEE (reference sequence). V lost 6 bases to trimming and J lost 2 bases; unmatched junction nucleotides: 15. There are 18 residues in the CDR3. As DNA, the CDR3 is TGTGCCAGCAACTCAATTCCGGGACTAGCGGCTTCGCAAGAGACCCAGTACTTC. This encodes CASNSIPGLAASQETQYF.

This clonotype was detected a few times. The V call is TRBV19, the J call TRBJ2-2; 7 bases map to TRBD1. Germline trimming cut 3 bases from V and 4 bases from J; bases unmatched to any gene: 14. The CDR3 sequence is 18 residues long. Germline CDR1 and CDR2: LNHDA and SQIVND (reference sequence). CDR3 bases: TGTGCCAGTAGTATTAACCCCACGGCAGGGGGACCCACCGGGGAGCTGTTTTTT. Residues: CASSINPTAGGPTGELFF.

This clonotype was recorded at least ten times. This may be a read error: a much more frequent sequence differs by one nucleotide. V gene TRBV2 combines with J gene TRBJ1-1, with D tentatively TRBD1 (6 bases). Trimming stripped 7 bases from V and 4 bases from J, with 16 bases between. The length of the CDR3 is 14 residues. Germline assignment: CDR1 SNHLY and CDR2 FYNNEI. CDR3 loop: CASIRVRGSTEAFF. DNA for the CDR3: TGTGCCAGCATAAGGGTCAGGGGTAGCACTGAAGCTTTCTTT.

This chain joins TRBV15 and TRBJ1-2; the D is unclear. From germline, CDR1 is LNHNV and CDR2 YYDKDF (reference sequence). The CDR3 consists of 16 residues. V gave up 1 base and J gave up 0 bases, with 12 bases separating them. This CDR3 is CATSRVLPGANYGYTF. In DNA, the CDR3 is TGTGCCACCAGCAGAGTTCTTCCGGGAGCTAACTATGGCTACACCTTC.

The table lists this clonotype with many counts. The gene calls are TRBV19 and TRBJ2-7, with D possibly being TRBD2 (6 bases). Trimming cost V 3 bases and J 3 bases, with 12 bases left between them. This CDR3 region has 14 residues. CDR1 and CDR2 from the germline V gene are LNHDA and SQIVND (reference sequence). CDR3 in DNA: TGTGCCAGTAGTATCGCGGGGAATGGCTACGAGCAGTACTTC. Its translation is CASSIAGNGYEQYF.

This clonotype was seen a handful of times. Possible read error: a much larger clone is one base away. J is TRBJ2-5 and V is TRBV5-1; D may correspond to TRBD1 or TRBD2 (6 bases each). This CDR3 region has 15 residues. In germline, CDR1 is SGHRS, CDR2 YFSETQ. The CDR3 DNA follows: TGCGCCAGCGGCTTAAACGGAGGGGGTGGTGAGACCCAGTACTTC. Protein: CASGLNGGGGETQYF.

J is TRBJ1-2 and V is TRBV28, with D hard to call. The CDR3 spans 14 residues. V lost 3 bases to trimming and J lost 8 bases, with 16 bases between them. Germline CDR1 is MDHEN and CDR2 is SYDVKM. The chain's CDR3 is CASSLAVETSGYTF. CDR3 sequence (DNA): TGTGCCAGCAGTTTGGCGGTCGAAACGAGCGGCTACACCTTC.